One sample yielded the 20 T cell receptor beta chains listed below, sequenced in a study of T cell repertoires in cytomegalovirus infection (dated by TCRdb to the late 2010s). The sequencer was an Illumina HiSeq 1500. TCRdb handled the public reads itself, with Q25 trimming in fastp and clone calling in MiXCR, and kept productive beta chains. Every entry covers one CDR3 protein and lists the most common genes and DNA from its rows. The sample table holds about 130,000 distinct CDR3 sequences, of which roughly a quarter were seen once. 30% to 40% of the sample comes from the top ten. These TCRs' antigens remain unknown. Material for sequencing was PBMCs, sequenced either directly or after in vitro stimulation (not recorded which). These receptors all come from a human donor in good health (CMV status not recorded). Some clones in this sample may be carry-over from other donors' samples.

This clonotype appeared many times. This sequence joins TRBV6-2 or TRBV6-3 and TRBJ2-7; the match to TRBD2 covers 13 bases. Trimming at V came to 6 bases and at J to 1 base, leaving 9 bases not matched to a gene. Germline CDR1 reads MNHEY; CDR2 reads SVGEGT. The CDR3 loop spans 17 amino acids. This CDR3 reads CASSPQPGLAGSYEQYV. The CDR3 DNA follows: TGTGCCAGCAGCCCTCAACCGGGACTAGCGGGATCCTACGAGCAGTACGTC.

This clonotype turned up a few times. V gene TRBV7-2 combines with J gene TRBJ1-1, with no clear D. With 1 base removed from V and 9 bases from J, the gap between germline ends came to 12 bases. There are 13 residues in the CDR3. Germline CDR1 reads SGHTA; CDR2 reads FQGNSA. CDR3: CASSLESTPKAFF. Written as DNA, the CDR3 is TGTGCCAGCAGCTTAGAGTCGACTCCTAAAGCTTTCTTT.

The CDR3 protein is CASSLVTGVGTEAFF. CDR3 nucleotide sequence: TGTGCCAGCAGCTTGGTGACAGGGGTGGGCACTGAAGCTTTCTTT. The chain is built from TRBV7-9 and TRBJ1-1; 8 bases match TRBD1. CDR3 length: 15 amino acids. Germline lookup yields CDR1 SEHNR and CDR2 FQNEAQ (reference sequence). With 3 bases clipped from V and 4 bases from J, the junction kept 7 bases outside the gene matches.

This clonotype was found a few times. The CDR3 loop is CASTPQGGDYNEQFF. The CDR3 region has the DNA TGTGCCAGCACCCCCCAGGGGGGGGACTACAATGAGCAGTTCTTC. The rearrangement uses TRBV6-2 or TRBV6-3 and TRBJ2-1; D is possibly TRBD1 or TRBD2 (7 bases each). This CDR3 has 15 amino acids. V dropped 7 bases and J dropped 3 bases, with 16 bases sitting between them. The V gene's germline CDR1 is MNHEY and CDR2 SVGEGT.

The chain has TRBV7-2 and TRBJ2-5, with D unresolved. V shed 1 base and J shed 3 bases, with 12 bases lying between them. The CDR3 is made up of 15 amino acids. Germline V gene data show CDR1 as SGHTA and CDR2 as FQGNSA. CDR3 residues: CASSLVGRVEETQYF. Written as DNA, the CDR3 is TGTGCCAGCAGCTTAGTGGGTAGGGTAGAAGAGACCCAGTACTTC.

This chain connects TRBV29-1 to TRBJ2-2; 11 bases match TRBD2. The CDR3 length is 14 residues. V gave up 4 bases and J gave up 5 bases; unmatched junction bases: 3. Germline CDR1 is SQVTM and CDR2 is ANQGSEA. Written as DNA, the CDR3 is TGCAGCGTTGGTTCTAGCGGGAGGACCGGGGAGCTGTTTTTT. This codes for CSVGSSGRTGELFF.

The rearrangement links TRBV7-9 to TRBJ1-5, with TRBD1 as a possible D gene (6 bases). CDR3 length: 14 residues. Germline lookup yields CDR1 SEHNR and CDR2 FQNEAQ (reference sequence). Trimming took off 5 bases at V and 5 bases at J, with 13 bases between the two ends. The CDR3 protein is CASSPGTRDQPQHF. The CDR3 region has the DNA TGTGCCAGCAGCCCCGGGACACGGGATCAGCCCCAGCATTTT.

The chain has TRBV6-2 or TRBV6-3 and TRBJ2-3; TRBD2 might be the D (5 bases). The CDR3 is 16 residues long. V dropped 4 bases and J dropped 3 bases, with 17 bases sitting between them. Germline assignment: CDR1 MNHEY and CDR2 SVGEGT. The CDR3 loop reads CASSSHTTGGTDTQYF. In DNA form, the CDR3 reads TGTGCCAGCAGTTCCCACACTACCGGCGGGACAGATACGCAGTATTTT.

The CDR3 DNA follows: TGTGCCAGCAGTTTGGCCTGGGGGACACAAAGAGTCCAGGGGGGCTACACCTTC. This encodes CASSLAWGTQRVQGGYTF. The chain couples TRBV12-3 or TRBV12-4 to TRBJ1-2, with D tentatively TRBD1 (6 bases). The CDR3 consists of 18 residues. The ends were cut back, 3 bases at V and 8 bases at J, with 28 bases in the middle.

This clonotype has a handful of counts. The chain uses TRBV28 and TRBJ2-3, with TRBD2 matching over 11 bases. Germline loops: CDR1 MDHEN, CDR2 SYDVKM. V was pared by 6 bases and J by 3 bases, with 11 bases of the junction left unmatched. The CDR3 contains 17 residues. CDR3 DNA sequence: TGTGCCAGCAGCCTGCCCACTAGCGGGAGTGAGACAGATACGCAGTATTTT. Its translation: CASSLPTSGSETDTQYF. Filled out from reference TRBV28 and TRBJ2-3, the complete variable domain reads DVKVTQSSRYLVKRTGEKVFLECVQDMDHENMFWYRQDPGLGLRLIYFSYDVKMKEKGDIPEGYSVSREKKERFSLILESASTNQTSMYLCASSLPTSGSETDTQYFGPGTRLTVL.

This rearrangement joins TRBV10-3 to TRBJ1-1; D is ambiguous. V lost 6 bases, J lost 0 bases, and 11 bases lay in between. The CDR3 totals 14 residues. Germline CDR1 reads ENHRY; CDR2 reads SYGVKD. The CDR3 reads CAISQDGMNTEAFF. The CDR3 bases are TGTGCCATCAGCCAGGACGGAATGAACACTGAAGCTTTCTTT.

The chain combines TRBV12-3 or TRBV12-4 with TRBJ1-2; D might be TRBD1 (5 bases). Trimming shortened V by 3 bases and J by 6 bases, and 11 bases separated the two germline ends. The CDR3 consists of 13 residues. The CDR3 region has the DNA TGTGCCAGCAGTTTTGCAGGGTCGGATGGCTACACCTTC. Translation: CASSFAGSDGYTF.

This clonotype was recorded a few times. The chain combines TRBV4-1 with TRBJ1-1; unclear D gene. Germline V gene sequence: CDR1 MGHRA, CDR2 YSYEKL. The CDR3 is 14 residues long. Trimming stripped 3 bases from V and 1 base from J, with 9 bases between. The CDR3 DNA sequence: TGCGCCAGCAGCCACGGGGTCCGGAACACTGAAGCTTTCTTT. Translating gives CASSHGVRNTEAFF.

Concerning this clonotype itself: A clone one base away is much larger, so this may be a read error. The gene calls are TRBV27 and TRBJ2-1; D is undetermined. The CDR3 is made up of 13 amino acids. Germline V gene data show CDR1 as MNHEY and CDR2 as SMNVEV (reference sequence). The chain's CDR3 is CTSSFGETNEQFF. CDR3 DNA: TGTACCAGCAGTTTCGGAGAGACCAATGAGCAGTTCTTC.

With respect to this clonotype: Sequence at one end of the junction differs from germline and may be a read error. The chain is built from TRBV30 and TRBJ2-4; D might be TRBD2 (6 bases). CDR1 GTSNPN and CDR2 SVGIG come from the germline V gene (reference sequence). The CDR3 is made up of 13 amino acids. The DNA of the CDR3 is TGTGCCTGGAGTGTATCAACGGAGGGCATTCGGTACTTC. Amino acids: CAWSVSTEGIRYF.

The V gene is TRBV6-2 or TRBV6-3, the J gene TRBJ2-1, with 9 bases matching TRBD1. CDR1 and CDR2 from the germline V gene are MNHEY and SVGEGT. The trim removed 6 bases at V and 2 bases at J, leaving 5 bases unmatched. The CDR3 totals 15 residues. The DNA for the CDR3 is TGTGCCAGCAGGGGTACAGGGGGCACCTACAATGAGCAGTTCTTC. Its protein product is CASRGTGGTYNEQFF.

The rearrangement links TRBV28 to TRBJ1-4; D perhaps matches TRBD1 (5 bases). Trimming took off 6 bases at V and 0 bases at J, with 14 bases between the two ends. The germline CDR1 and CDR2 sequences are MDHEN and SYDVKM. The CDR3 spans 16 residues. The CDR3 sequence: CASSRTTGATNEKLFF. Written as DNA, the CDR3 is TGTGCCAGCAGCCGAACCACGGGGGCAACTAATGAAAAACTGTTTTTT. Complete variable domain (other parts from reference TRBV28 and TRBJ1-4): DVKVTQSSRYLVKRTGEKVFLECVQDMDHENMFWYRQDPGLGLRLIYFSYDVKMKEKGDIPEGYSVSREKKERFSLILESASTNQTSMYLCASSRTTGATNEKLFFGSGTQLSVL.

The V and J genes are TRBV20-1 and TRBJ2-1; 10 nucleotides match TRBD1. The V gene's germline CDR1 is DFQATT and CDR2 SNEGSKA (reference sequence). This CDR3 spans 18 amino acids. Trimming took 0 bases from V and 5 from J; bases not matched to a gene: 13. Here the CDR3 reads CSARDIKGQGYTDNEQFF. The CDR3 DNA reads as TGCAGTGCTAGAGATATTAAGGGACAGGGGTACACGGACAATGAGCAGTTCTTC.

Comments on this clonotype: One end of the junction fails to match germline, which may point to a read error. V is TRBV7-2 and J is TRBJ2-5, with a tentative D call TRBD1 (6 bases). Germline V gene data show CDR1 as SGHTA and CDR2 as FQGNSA. The CDR3 extends over 13 amino acids. This chain's CDR3 is CASNLGGNRGQYF. The CDR3 DNA is TGTGCCAGCAACTTAGGGGGTAATCGGGGTCAGTACTTC.

This clonotype was observed a handful of times. The chain couples TRBV2 to TRBJ2-1, with 14 bases aligning to TRBD2. Germline loops: CDR1 SNHLY, CDR2 FYNNEI. V lost 1 base, J lost 1 base, and 3 bases stayed unmatched. This CDR3 is 18 amino acids long. The CDR3: CASSEGGTSGRSYNEQFF. Here the CDR3 DNA reads TGTGCCAGCAGTGAAGGGGGGACTAGCGGGAGATCCTACAATGAGCAGTTCTTC.